This T cell receptor (beta chain) appears in the sequencing data of a study of shared clonotypes between healthy human individuals (dated by TCRdb to the early 2020s). As for the study more broadly: The cohort comprised two women and a few men aged 18 to 49 years. For each donor, CD4 naive and CD4 memory were each run on three plates, CD8 naive on two plates, and CD8 memory on one plate. Between about 0.94 and 8.9 billion PBMCs per donor were obtained by leukapheresis. Libraries were prepared and TCR repertoires were sequenced by different laboratories using diverse techniques, in order to increase sequencing depth and limit assay-specific biases. The study deeply sequenced blood TCR repertoires of about 5 healthy adults to estimate repertoire size and the extent of clonotype sharing between individuals. The investigation overall reported the following: Because the study included a small number of donors, the genetic and exposure-history diversity represented was limited. Around 5% of naive CD4, 3% to 4% of naive CD8, about 2.5% of memory CD4, and over 0.35% of memory CD8 clonotypes were shared across several donors. Even with the large sequencing depth, rarefaction of the sorted-subset datasets indicated that sequencing was incomplete. Pairwise subsampling indicated that sequencing depth was expected to affect the degree of clonotype sharing among donors. Higher generation probabilities were observed for clonotypes shared by all four sorted-subset donors than for non-shared clonotypes. Naive subsets generally had larger estimated clonotype richness than memory subsets did. Sampling was limited to blood, and TCR repertoires in tissue likely differ from TCR repertoires in blood.

Cut back by 3 bases and 5 bases, the V and J ends lie 7 bases apart. From the cysteine up to the phenylalanine, the CDR3 has a length of 12 residues. Only the CDR3 region is kept as DNA, spanning 36 bases read in frame from base 1. The germline V gene sets CDR1 to MGHRA and CDR2 to YSYEKL. Using the deep immunoSEQ assay, TCR CDR3 regions were amplified from genomic DNA by multiplex PCR. Extracted genomic DNA from each cell subset was spread evenly across all wells of several immunoSEQ 96-well plates, with each plate serving as a replicate. For sorted subsets, roughly 200 ng genomic DNA, equal to tens of thousands of T cell genomes, was loaded into each replicate PCR. The purified libraries were quantified using a Qubit 3.0 fluorometer, sized with a Bioanalyzer 2100, and then quantified again using the KAPA Library Quantification kit. Each immunoSEQ 96-well plate was sequenced on its own single-read 150-cycle Illumina NextSeq 550 flow cell. Under the source paper's analysis protocol: Because only junctional sequences without quality scores were contained in the immunoSEQ output, filtering matching that applied to full-length reads could not be performed. To assign V/J genes and CDR3, sequences were annotated using PyIR, a Python wrapper for IgBLAST v1.9, with IMGT germline references. Reads were filtered out if the reads had weak V/J assignments (E-value above 1e-6), no CDR3, stop codons, out-of-frame junctions, or ambiguous translated residues. A V3J clonotype was defined by an identical inferred V gene, J gene, and CDR3 amino acid sequence. To compute the percentage overlap between repertoires, the number of shared unique clonotypes was divided by the size of the smaller repertoire. Repertoire richness was assessed with RTK rarefaction, the Chao1 estimator, and Recon v2.1 estimates of unobserved clonotypes. Generation probabilities were computed with OLGA for all TCRbeta clonotypes obtained by the gDNA method from a handful of donors. TCRdb took this table from immuneACCESS and kept in-frame rearrangements with V and J called. Such tables lack part of the clones; where checked against another copy, unresolved V genes explain under half of the gap, and the rest is unexplained. Clone size and V and J calls were adopted from that table, with D and trimming inferred from the DNA. The sample records over 2 million clones, about nine tenths of which are singletons. The ten biggest clones cover around 0.4% of the sample.

Donors were healthy HIV-negative adults with no recently reported acute infections or vaccinations. Every donor was a Caucasian adult residing in Nashville, Tennessee, USA. Magnetic negative selection was used to enrich CD4+ T cells, after which naive cells were positively selected on CD45RA and the negative fraction became the memory subset. Blood was collected by leukapheresis, and PBMCs were isolated by Ficoll-Histopaque density gradient centrifugation and then cryopreserved in liquid nitrogen vapor phase. Analytical flow cytometry was used to check the purity and quantity of every magnetically sorted T cell population. Each sorted fraction had its genomic DNA isolated and then quantified by UV absorbance on a Nanodrop 2000c. About this clone itself: Its antigen remains undetermined. No base qualities exist here, and no much larger clone lies one base off it.

This TCR came from a young man in good health. Some clones in this sample may be carry-over from other donors' samples. The chain links TRBV4-1 with TRBJ2-5; the D gene cannot be named for sure. Sequencing input: naive CD4+ T cells from PBMCs. The sample's cell subset or site label is to be understood as: CD45RA+ positively selected. This receptor carries the CDR3 CASSQTLETQYF. The nucleotides read TGCGCCAGCAGCCAGACCCTGGAGACCCAGTACTTC.